The 18 T cell receptor beta chains below all came from one sample that was sequenced in a study of graft-versus-host responses after intestinal transplantation. Assay used: immunoSEQ multiplex PCR; TCRdb lists only in-frame clones, some missing. This sample has tens of thousands of clones; 89% occur once, and the top ten carry 5.1%. Here the sequenced sample was PBMCs, taken roughly 65 days after intestinal transplantation. The receptors originated from a human patient who received an intestinal transplant, so some T cells may come from the graft donor.

The genes are TRBV7-6 and TRBJ1-3; D may be TRBD1 (5 bases). In germline, CDR1 is SGHVS, CDR2 FNYEAQ. The V end was cut by 4 bases, the J end by 0 bases, with 13 bases between. The CDR3 length is 16 residues. CDR3 coding DNA: TGTGCCAGCAGCTATACCGGGGCCGACTCTGGAAACACCATATATTTT. Residues: CASSYTGADSGNTIYF. The full variable domain, completed using reference TRBV7-6 and TRBJ1-3, is GAGVSQSPRYKVTKRGQDVALRCDPISGHVSLYWYRQALGQGPEFLTYFNYEAQQDKSGLPNDRFSAERPEGSISTLTIQRTEQRDSAMYRCASSYTGADSGNTIYFGEGSWLTVV.

The DNA for the CDR3 is TGTGCCAGCATTTCCAGGGCCACAGATACGCAGTATTTT. This sequence encodes CASISRATDTQYF. The chain is built from TRBV27 and TRBJ2-3; D is perhaps TRBD1 (5 bases). Germline V gene sequence: CDR1 MNHEY, CDR2 SMNVEV (reference sequence). The CDR3 spans 13 residues. Between the trimmed V and J ends, which lost 7 bases and 2 bases, there was a span of 10 bases.

Here the CDR3 DNA reads TGTGCCTGGAGTGTGGGAGCAAGCTCCTACAATGAGCAGTTCTTC. Amino acids: CAWSVGASSYNEQFF. The genes are TRBV30 and TRBJ2-1; possibly TRBD2 for D (5 bases). The germline CDR1 and CDR2 sequences are GTSNPN and SVGIG (reference sequence). V was shortened by 0 bases and J by 0 bases, with 9 bases between the two germline ends. The length of the CDR3 is 15 residues.

V and J are TRBV19 and TRBJ1-3, with D perhaps TRBD1 (5 bases). V was pared by 6 bases and J by 4 bases, with 16 bases between. CDR3 length equals 15 residues. Germline V gives CDR1 LNHDA, CDR2 SQIVND (reference sequence). DNA for the CDR3: TGTGCCAGTAGAGGGGTCAGCGGAGCCGGAAACACCATATATTTT. Its protein is CASRGVSGAGNTIYF.

This clone was recorded once. This rearrangement joins TRBV5-1 to TRBJ2-7, with D possibly TRBD2 on 6 matching bases. This CDR3 is 15 amino acids long. Germline CDR1 is SGHRS and CDR2 is YFSETQ. Deletions cut 2 bases from V and 0 bases from J, with 12 bases between. The DNA of the CDR3 is TGCGCCAGCAGCTTAGGGCTAGCGCACTCCTACGAGCAGTACTTC. It yields the protein CASSLGLAHSYEQYF.

The gene calls are TRBV2 and TRBJ2-1, with TRBD2 identical over 10 bases. There are 15 residues in the CDR3. The germline V gene has CDR1 SNHLY and CDR2 FYNNEI. The J segment lost 8 bases and the V segment lost 2 bases, leaving 6 bases of the junction unmatched. CDR3 loop: CASSESLAGADEQFF. The CDR3 DNA sequence: TGTGCCAGCAGTGAAAGTCTAGCGGGGGCGGATGAGCAGTTCTTC. Combining the CDR3 with reference TRBV2 and TRBJ2-1 gives the whole variable domain EPEVTQTPSHQVTQMGQEVILRCVPISNHLYFYWYRQILGQKVEFLVSFYNNEISEKSEIFDDQFSVERPDGSNFTLKIRSTKLEDSAMYFCASSESLAGADEQFFGPGTRLTVL.

The V and J genes are TRBV4-1 and TRBJ2-5, with 12 bases lining up with TRBD2. The CDR3 runs to 17 residues. In germline, CDR1 is MGHRA, CDR2 YSYEKL. Germline trimming cut 1 base from V and 1 base from J; bases unmatched to any gene: 4. CDR3 sequence (DNA): TGCGCCAGCAGCCAAGCCCCTAGCGGGGGGGGCCAAGAGACCCAGTACTTC. Its protein is CASSQAPSGGGQETQYF.

V gene TRBV30 combines with J gene TRBJ2-1; 11 nucleotides agree with TRBD1. V trimming: 0 bases; J trimming: 8 bases; junction bases outside the gene matches: 3. The CDR3 spans 14 residues. Germline V lookup: CDR1 GTSNPN, CDR2 SVGIG (reference sequence). DNA for the CDR3: TGTGCCTGGAGTGTCGGGACAGGGGGATATGAGCAGTTCTTC. It yields the protein CAWSVGTGGYEQFF.

The V call is TRBV6-4, the J call TRBJ1-5; no firm D call. The CDR3 consists of 13 residues. Germline CDR1 is MRHNA and CDR2 is SNTAGT. Trimming cost V 5 bases and J 6 bases, with 11 bases left between them. In nucleotides, the CDR3 is TGTGCCAGCAGTAAGAAGATAGGTCAGCCCCAGCATTTT. Its protein product is CASSKKIGQPQHF.

The chain joins TRBV23-1 to TRBJ2-3; no clear D gene. TRBV23-1 is an open reading frame whose function is uncertain. CDR3 length: 16 amino acids. V was shortened by 2 bases and J by 1 base, with 13 bases between the two germline ends. The CDR3 sequence is CASSQRFSSRTDTQYF. In DNA, the CDR3 is TGCGCCAGCAGTCAAAGATTTAGCAGCCGCACAGATACGCAGTATTTT.

The rearrangement joins TRBV7-1 to TRBJ1-4; perhaps TRBD1 as D (5 bases). TRBV7-1 is noted as an ORF with a role that remains uncertain. This CDR3 region has 17 residues. V lost 5 bases and J lost 3, with 19 bases in between. CDR3 loop: CASSLLGLGPANEKLFF. In DNA, the CDR3 is TGTGCCAGCAGCCTCCTGGGGTTGGGGCCGGCTAATGAAAAACTGTTTTTT.

CDR3 amino acids: CAWSDLGGGYEQYF. CDR3 sequence (DNA): TGTGCCTGGAGTGACTTGGGGGGTGGCTACGAGCAGTACTTC. The V gene is TRBV30, the J gene TRBJ2-7; D might be TRBD2 (6 bases). CDR3 length equals 14 residues. Germline CDR1 is GTSNPN and CDR2 is SVGIG (reference sequence). V was pared by 1 base and J by 3 bases, with 13 bases between.

This clone is deemed medium-sized. V gene TRBV30 combines with J gene TRBJ1-2; D remains ambiguous. Germline-derived CDR1 and CDR2 are GTSNPN and SVGIG (reference sequence). The germline V and J ends were trimmed by 4 bases and 3 bases, with 6 bases remaining between them. The CDR3 is 11 amino acids. CDR3 in DNA: TGTGCCTGGAAAGGAGACTATGGCTACACCTTC. Protein: CAWKGDYGYTF.

This sequence joins TRBV11-2 and TRBJ1-3; possibly TRBD1 for D (5 bases). V lost 0 bases, J lost 0 bases, and 15 bases lay in between. The CDR3 totals 18 residues. Germline CDR1 SGHAT, CDR2 FQNNGV. The DNA of the CDR3 is TGTGCCAGCAGCTTAGATGAGACAGTGTGGGGCTCTGGAAACACCATATATTTT. As protein: CASSLDETVWGSGNTIYF.

The chain links TRBV6-5 to TRBJ1-2, with 9 bases fitting TRBD1. There are 14 residues in the CDR3. Germline assignment: CDR1 MNHEY and CDR2 SVGAGI. After removal of 0 bases from V and 6 bases from J, the junction contained 2 bases not matched to a gene. CDR3 loop: CASSYSGQGNGYTF. CDR3 coding DNA: TGTGCCAGCAGTTACTCAGGACAGGGGAATGGCTACACCTTC.

The rearrangement links TRBV4-3 to TRBJ2-1; possible D gene TRBD1, 6 bases. Germline CDR1 reads LGHNA; CDR2 reads YSLEER. This CDR3 spans 17 amino acids. V lost 1 base to trimming and J lost 0 bases, with 13 bases between them. The CDR3 sequence: CASSQGTATSSYNEQFF. DNA of the CDR3: TGCGCCAGCAGCCAAGGGACAGCCACCAGCTCCTACAATGAGCAGTTCTTC.

The V and J genes are TRBV5-1 and TRBJ2-1, with unresolved D. The germline V gene has CDR1 SGHRS and CDR2 YFSETQ. This CDR3 has 11 amino acids. Trimming cost V 2 bases and J 10 bases, with 7 bases left between them. The CDR3 bases are TGCGCCAGCAGCTTTTCCTCAGAGCAGTTCTTC. It translates to CASSFSSEQFF.

In this sample, this clone turned up once. The chain is built from TRBV5-6 and TRBJ2-3, with 7 nucleotides matching TRBD1. Germline CDR1 reads SGHDT; CDR2 reads YYEEEE. Trimming took 3 bases from V and 0 from J; bases not matched to a gene: 4. CDR3 length: 15 amino acids. CDR3 sequence: CASSSGTVSTDTQYF. DNA for the CDR3: TGTGCCAGCAGCTCCGGGACAGTAAGCACAGATACGCAGTATTTT.